The 22 T cell receptor beta chains reported below all come from one sample, sequenced in a study of T cells of healthy individuals. TCRdb re-derived calls from the 5' RACE reads in MiXCR, one entry per CDR3 protein. The data show about 96,000 distinct CDR3 sequences, 15% to 20% seen once. The receptor set was obtained from a human donor in good health.

This clonotype was counted between two and nine times. The chain recombines TRBV10-3 with TRBJ2-1, with TRBD2 identical over 7 bases. V was pared by 3 bases and J by 2 bases, with 7 bases of the junction left unmatched. CDR1 ENHRY and CDR2 SYGVKD come from the germline V gene. This CDR3 is built from 16 residues. The CDR3, as DNA: TGTGCCATCAGTGATAGTGCGGGAGTCGCCTACAATGAGCAGTTCTTC. It specifies CAISDSAGVAYNEQFF.

This clonotype came up a few times. This chain links TRBV20-1 with TRBJ2-3; D not certain. The CDR3 loop spans 14 amino acids. Trimming left V 0 bases short and J 4 bases short, with 11 bases between. Germline CDR1 DFQATT, CDR2 SNEGSKA (reference sequence). The CDR3 sequence is CSAREKSEADTQYF. The CDR3 coding sequence is TGCAGTGCTAGAGAAAAATCCGAGGCAGATACGCAGTATTTT.

This clonotype occurred a few times. This chain links TRBV20-1 with TRBJ2-1, with 8 bases fitting TRBD2. The germline V gene has CDR1 DFQATT and CDR2 SNEGSKA (reference sequence). Germline trimming cut 0 bases from V and 2 bases from J; bases unmatched to any gene: 9. The CDR3 covers 17 residues. CDR3 bases: TGCAGTGCTAGAGAAAAGAACGGGAGGGGAACCTACAATGAGCAGTTCTTC. Its translation is CSAREKNGRGTYNEQFF.

This clonotype has only a few counts. The chain carries TRBV6-2 or TRBV6-3 and TRBJ1-1, with a possible D match to TRBD1 (5 bases). The CDR3 has 14 amino acids. Trimming cost V 2 bases and J 3 bases, with 10 bases left between them. The germline V gene has CDR1 MNHEY and CDR2 SVGEGT. The CDR3 coding sequence is TGTGCCAGCAGTTACGAGGGGTCGGACACTGAAGCTTTCTTT. Protein sequence: CASSYEGSDTEAFF.

This clonotype was detected a few times. In DNA form, the CDR3 reads TGTGCCACCAGCATGACTAGCGTGGATGAGCAGTTCTTC. It codes for CATSMTSVDEQFF. This chain joins TRBV15 and TRBJ2-1, with 8 bases aligning to TRBD2. Per the germline V gene, CDR1 is LNHNV and CDR2 is YYDKDF (reference sequence). The CDR3 length is 13 residues. The junction had 4 bases not matched to a gene; V was cut back by 4 bases and J by 8 bases.

Many counts were recorded for this clonotype. The chain employs TRBV13 and TRBJ1-6, with D possibly being TRBD1 (5 bases). This CDR3 has 12 residues. The germline V gene has CDR1 PRHDT and CDR2 FYEKMQ (reference sequence). Trimming stripped 3 bases from V and 13 bases from J, with 10 bases between. CDR3 amino acids: CASSFDSHPLHF. The CDR3 nucleotides read TGTGCCAGCAGCTTCGACAGTCACCCCCTCCACTTT.

In regard to this clonotype: A read error may be the cause here, since a much bigger clone is one base away. The rearrangement uses TRBV11-2 and TRBJ2-7; no clear D gene. Trimming removed 0 bases from V and 3 bases from J, with 9 bases in between. This CDR3 region has 14 residues. CDR1 is SGHAT and CDR2 is FQNNGV in the germline V gene. The CDR3 here is CASSLERNLYEQYF. For the CDR3, the DNA is TGTGCCAGCAGCTTAGAACGGAACCTCTACGAGCAGTACTTC.

This clonotype came up many times. The chain links TRBV20-1 to TRBJ1-4; unclear D gene. With 2 bases removed from V and 8 bases from J, the gap between germline ends came to 6 bases. The CDR3 length is 11 residues. Germline V lookup: CDR1 DFQATT, CDR2 SNEGSKA (reference sequence). CDR3 nucleotides: TGCAGTGCTAGACCGCGCGAAAAACTGTTTTTT. Its protein is CSARPREKLFF.

At least ten counts were recorded for this clonotype. V and J are TRBV4-3 and TRBJ2-3, with D unclear. The CDR3 has 14 residues. CDR1 is LGHNA and CDR2 is YSLEER in the germline V gene. Trimming cost V 5 bases and J 4 bases, with 13 bases left between them. The CDR3, as DNA: TGCGCCAGCAGCTACTCTCCTGGTGCAGATACGCAGTATTTT. Translation gives CASSYSPGADTQYF.

This sequence joins TRBV20-1 and TRBJ1-1, with D possibly TRBD1 on 5 matching bases. Trimming cost V 4 bases and J 1 base, with 10 bases left between them. This CDR3 is built from 13 residues. CDR1 and CDR2 from the germline V gene are DFQATT and SNEGSKA (reference sequence). The CDR3, as DNA: TGCAGTGCTAAAGGGGAAAGGAACACTGAAGCTTTCTTT. Encoded protein: CSAKGERNTEAFF.

V gene TRBV27 combines with J gene TRBJ2-1; 7 positions agree with TRBD1. The trim removed 5 bases at V and 6 bases at J, leaving 10 bases unmatched. The germline CDR1 and CDR2 sequences are MNHEY and SMNVEV (reference sequence). This CDR3 region has 15 residues. For the CDR3, the DNA is TGTGCCAGCAGTCCGACAGGGCGGGTGCCCAATGAGCAGTTCTTC. Amino acid sequence: CASSPTGRVPNEQFF.

This clonotype occurred many times. The chain combines TRBV2 with TRBJ1-1, with a tentative D call TRBD1 (6 bases). In germline, CDR1 is SNHLY, CDR2 FYNNEI. V was trimmed by 9 bases and J by 1 base, leaving 18 bases between them. This CDR3 has 15 residues. The DNA for the CDR3 is TGTGCCAGGTTAGGGGGTGAAGAACCGAACACTGAAGCTTTCTTT. Translation: CARLGGEEPNTEAFF.

This clonotype was observed a handful of times. The chain employs TRBV10-3 and TRBJ2-2, with D perhaps TRBD1 or TRBD2 (5 bases each). CDR1 is ENHRY, CDR2 SYGVKD, per germline. This CDR3 is 14 amino acids long. V lost 3 bases and J lost 6, with 11 bases in between. The CDR3 loop is CAISDREKAGELFF. The CDR3, as DNA: TGTGCCATCAGTGACAGGGAGAAGGCCGGGGAGCTGTTTTTT.

This clonotype was seen many times. This sequence joins TRBV19 and TRBJ2-2, with TRBD1 matching 7 bases. Unmatched junction bases numbered 8, after V lost 7 bases and J lost 6 bases. The CDR3 contains 14 residues. CDR1 and CDR2 (germline): LNHDA, SQIVND (reference sequence). The CDR3 DNA reads as TGTGCCAGTAAGGAACAGGGGATTTCCGGGGAGCTGTTTTTT. It is translated as CASKEQGISGELFF.

This clonotype was seen many times. The V and J genes are TRBV2 and TRBJ2-5; 16 nucleotides match TRBD2. The CDR3 is made up of 15 amino acids. V shed 4 bases, J shed 6 bases, and the junction held 2 bases outside the gene matches. Per germline, CDR1 SNHLY and CDR2 FYNNEI. CDR3 sequence: CASSGGLAGGQTQYF. For the CDR3, the DNA is TGTGCCAGCAGTGGGGGACTAGCGGGGGGGCAGACCCAGTACTTC.

This chain links TRBV28 with TRBJ2-7; no reliable D call. Trimming left V 5 bases short and J 4 bases short, with 6 bases between. Germline assignment: CDR1 MDHEN and CDR2 SYDVKM. This CDR3 spans 11 amino acids. The CDR3 DNA reads TGTGCCAGCAGTAACCGTTACGAGCAGTACTTC. Protein: CASSNRYEQYF.

A few counts support this clonotype. The germline gene is not matched at one end of the junction; a read error may be the cause. The chain combines TRBV4-3 with TRBJ2-5; no clear D. The CDR3 consists of 12 residues. Germline V gives CDR1 LGHNA, CDR2 YSLEER. In DNA, the CDR3 is TGTGCCAGCAGCCAAGATCGGGTAACCCAGTACTTC. Amino acids: CASSQDRVTQYF.

This rearrangement joins TRBV27 to TRBJ2-1, with TRBD2 as a possible D gene (6 bases). The CDR3 extends over 14 amino acids. Trimming shortened V by 4 bases and J by 6 bases, and 13 bases separated the two germline ends. Germline assignment: CDR1 MNHEY and CDR2 SMNVEV (reference sequence). The CDR3 region is CASSWAGNPNEQFF. Here the CDR3 DNA reads TGTGCCAGCAGTTGGGCGGGAAATCCCAATGAGCAGTTCTTC.

The V gene is TRBV2, the J gene TRBJ2-1; TRBD2 agrees at 7 bases. Germline V gives CDR1 SNHLY, CDR2 FYNNEI. V dropped 1 base and J dropped 1; count of bases not matched to a gene: 4. This CDR3 is built from 16 residues. This chain's CDR3 is CASSEDQRDSYNEQFF. In nucleotides, the CDR3 is TGTGCCAGCAGTGAAGACCAGCGGGATTCCTACAATGAGCAGTTCTTC.

The chain uses TRBV6-5 and TRBJ2-7, with TRBD2 matching over 12 bases. Germline CDR1 is MNHEY and CDR2 is SVGAGI. V was pared by 6 bases and J by 1 base, with 10 bases of the junction left unmatched. The CDR3 loop spans 17 amino acids. The CDR3: CASRPSGRDMRSYEQYF. CDR3 sequence (DNA): TGTGCCAGCAGACCTAGCGGGAGGGACATGAGGTCCTACGAGCAGTACTTC.

This clonotype was recorded at least ten times. This chain joins TRBV14 and TRBJ2-7, with D perhaps TRBD1 (5 bases). Trimming stripped 1 base from V and 2 bases from J, with 9 bases between. CDR3 length equals 14 residues. CDR1 is SGHDN and CDR2 is FVKESK in the germline V gene. The CDR3 sequence: CASSQVRDAYEQYF. As DNA, the CDR3 is TGTGCCAGCAGCCAAGTCAGGGATGCCTACGAGCAGTACTTC.

This chain connects TRBV9 to TRBJ2-1, with 8 nucleotides matching TRBD2. Germline loops: CDR1 SGDLS, CDR2 YYNGEE. This CDR3 is built from 16 residues. J lost 2 bases, V lost 3 bases, and 7 bases had no gene match. For the CDR3, the DNA is TGTGCCAGCAGCGCTCCCGGGCGGGAGGCCTACAATGAGCAGTTCTTC. Amino acid sequence: CASSAPGREAYNEQFF.